The text below deals with one T cell receptor beta chain. CDR1 SEHNR and CDR2 FQNEAQ come from the germline V gene (reference sequence). The CDR3 loop spans 14 amino acids. Trimming took off 3 bases at V and 4 bases at J, with 11 bases between the two ends. These data belong to a study of shared T cell receptors in the human thymus. Some clones are missing from TCRdb's copy, which holds only in-frame ones; the method was immunoSEQ multiplex PCR. The table records tens of thousands of clones, 90% to 95% of them present only once. The chain employs TRBV7-9 and TRBJ2-3; D may be TRBD1 (5 bases). This TCR was sampled from a human donor. The specimen was thymocytes. CDR3 DNA sequence: TGTGCCAGCAGCTTCCCGACAGAACCAGATACGCAGTATTTT. Translation: CASSFPTEPDTQYF.